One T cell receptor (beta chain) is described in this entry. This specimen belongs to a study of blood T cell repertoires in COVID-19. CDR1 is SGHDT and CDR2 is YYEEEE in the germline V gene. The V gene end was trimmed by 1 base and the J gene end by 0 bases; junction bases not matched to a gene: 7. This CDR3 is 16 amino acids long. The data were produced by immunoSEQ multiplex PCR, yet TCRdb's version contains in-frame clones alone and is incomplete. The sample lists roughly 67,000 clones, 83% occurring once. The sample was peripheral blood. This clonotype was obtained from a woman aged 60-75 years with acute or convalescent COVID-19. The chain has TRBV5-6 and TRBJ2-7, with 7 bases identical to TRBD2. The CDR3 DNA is TGTGCCAGCAGCTTGAGTGCGGGGGTCCGCTCCTACGAGCAGTACTTC. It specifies CASSLSAGVRSYEQYF.